The 28 T cell receptor beta chains given below trace back to one sample, sequenced in a study of T cells in Graves' hyperthyroidism and ophthalmopathy. Template material for amplifying TCR beta CDR3 regions consisted of RNA transcripts. HTBI primers were used for first-round RT-PCR of the TCR CDR3. TCRdb recomputed calls from the multiplex PCR reads with MiXCR, one row per CDR3 protein. Of about 510,000 distinct CDR3 sequences in the sample, 13% to 15% were seen once. The sequenced sample consisted of blood. These receptors all stem from a woman aged 40 to 55 with Graves' hyperthyroidism.

This clonotype was seen ten or more times. The rearrangement uses TRBV9 and TRBJ1-6; a possible D gene is TRBD1 (6 bases). The CDR3 is 14 amino acids. The germline V and J ends were trimmed by 0 bases and 9 bases, with 10 bases remaining between them. In germline, CDR1 is SGDLS, CDR2 YYNGEE. The CDR3 is CASSVDREGSPLHF. In DNA form, the CDR3 reads TGTGCCAGCAGCGTAGACAGGGAGGGTTCACCCCTCCACTTT.

This sequence joins TRBV20-1 and TRBJ1-3; possibly TRBD1 for D (5 bases). Germline CDR1 reads DFQATT; CDR2 reads SNEGSKA (reference sequence). V was shortened by 3 bases and J by 0 bases, with 9 bases between the two germline ends. The CDR3 is 14 amino acids. The CDR3 bases are TGCAGTGCTAGCCCAGGGAGCTCTGGAAACACCATATATTTT. Protein sequence: CSASPGSSGNTIYF.

This clonotype was picked up many times. V usage is TRBV11-2 and J usage is TRBJ2-7; D is perhaps TRBD2 (5 bases). The CDR3 is made up of 13 amino acids. V was clipped by 6 bases and J by 2 bases, with 11 bases between them. Germline CDR1 and CDR2: SGHAT and FQNNGV. CDR3 nucleotide sequence: TGTGCCAGCAGTATGGACTCCGCCTACGAGCAGTACTTC. It translates to CASSMDSAYEQYF. The full variable domain, completed using reference TRBV11-2 and TRBJ2-7, is EAGVAQSPRYKIIEKRQSVAFWCNPISGHATLYWYQQILGQGPKLLIQFQNNGVVDDSQLPKDRFSAERLKGVDSTLKIQPAKLEDSAVYLCASSMDSAYEQYFGPGTRLTVT.

This clonotype was seen at least ten times. CDR3: CASSSAGARSNQPQHF. The CDR3 DNA is TGTGCCAGCAGTTCCGCAGGGGCACGTAGCAATCAGCCCCAGCATTTT. The V call is TRBV28, the J call TRBJ1-5; weak D call: TRBD1 (6 bases). The germline V gene encodes CDR1 MDHEN and CDR2 SYDVKM. The CDR3 totals 16 residues. Between the trimmed V and J ends, which lost 4 bases and 0 bases, there was a span of 13 bases.

In this sample, this clonotype turned up many times. In DNA, the CDR3 is TGTGCCATCAGTGAGAGGGACAGTACGTCCGAGCAGTACTTC. The encoded protein is CAISERDSTSEQYF. V is TRBV10-3 and J is TRBJ2-7; 7 bases map to TRBD1. The germline gives CDR1 ENHRY, CDR2 SYGVKD. CDR3 size: 14 residues. Trimming removed 2 bases from V and 6 bases from J; junction bases left unmatched: 7.

In its sample, this clonotype was seen a few times. The V call is TRBV7-2, the J call TRBJ2-7; 10 bases map to TRBD2. CDR1 and CDR2 from the germline V gene are SGHTA and FQGNSA. V gave up 6 bases and J gave up 4 bases; unmatched junction bases: 6. CDR3 length: 14 residues. Here the CDR3 DNA reads TGTGCCAGCAGAGCTAGCGGGAGTGTGTACGAGCAGTACTTC. The encoded protein is CASRASGSVYEQYF. Full variable domain (outside the CDR3, taken from reference TRBV7-2 and TRBJ2-7): GAGVSQSPSNKVTEKGKDVELRCDPISGHTALYWYRQSLGQGLEFLIYFQGNSAPDKSGLPSDRFSAERTGGSVSTLTIQRTQQEDSAVYLCASRASGSVYEQYFGPGTRLTVT.

This clonotype was detected only a few times. The chain uses TRBV2 and TRBJ2-5, with a possible D match to TRBD2 (6 bases). Germline V gene data show CDR1 as SNHLY and CDR2 as FYNNEI. CDR3 length: 11 residues. V lost 5 bases to trimming and J lost 14 bases, with 15 bases between them. The CDR3 DNA is TGTGCCAGCAGTCAGCCCGGGGGACCCTACTTC. As protein: CASSQPGGPYF.

This clonotype was detected a few times. The V call is TRBV11-3, the J call TRBJ2-2; D perhaps matches TRBD2 (5 bases). This CDR3 spans 16 amino acids. Trimming removed 3 bases from V and 0 bases from J, with 11 bases in between. Per the germline V gene, CDR1 is SGHNT and CDR2 is YENEEA. The CDR3, as DNA: TGTGCCAGCAGCTTTTTCAACGGGACGAACACCGGGGAGCTGTTTTTT. As protein: CASSFFNGTNTGELFF.

This clonotype was counted many times. The V gene is TRBV28, the J gene TRBJ2-3, with 7 positions matching TRBD2. J gave up 0 bases and V 3 bases, and 9 bases lay outside the gene matches. This CDR3 is 17 amino acids long. The V gene's germline CDR1 is MDHEN and CDR2 SYDVKM. In nucleotides, the CDR3 is TGTGCCAGCAGTTTGTTAGGCGGGAGCCCTAGCACAGATACGCAGTATTTT. It encodes CASSLLGGSPSTDTQYF.

This clonotype was seen a handful of times. The chain joins TRBV9 to TRBJ1-4; D unclear. CDR3 size: 15 residues. The germline V gene encodes CDR1 SGDLS and CDR2 YYNGEE. V gave up 0 bases and J gave up 5 bases, with 11 bases separating them. The CDR3 reads CASSVEGRENEKLFF. The CDR3, as DNA: TGTGCCAGCAGCGTAGAGGGCAGAGAAAATGAAAAACTGTTTTTT.

Ten or more counts support this clonotype. The chain recombines TRBV2 with TRBJ2-1, with 13 bases fitting TRBD2. The CDR3 length is 16 residues. Germline V gives CDR1 SNHLY, CDR2 FYNNEI. V lost 4 bases to trimming and J lost 5 bases; unmatched junction nucleotides: 5. The CDR3 bases are TGTGCCAGCAGTGGACTAGCGGGAGGATTCCACAATGAGCAGTTCTTC. It translates to CASSGLAGGFHNEQFF.

This clonotype was found many times. The chain joins TRBV6-1 to TRBJ1-1; a possible D gene is TRBD1 (5 bases). This CDR3 spans 14 amino acids. The germline V gene has CDR1 MNHNS and CDR2 SASEGT. V dropped 0 bases and J dropped 12 bases, with 17 bases sitting between them. CDR3 in DNA: TGTGCCAGCAGTGAAGCAAAAGGGGCCTATAAATCTTTCTTT. This gives the protein CASSEAKGAYKSFF.

At least ten counts were recorded for this clonotype. The junction differs from germline at one of its ends, possibly a read error. V usage is TRBV6-1 and J usage is TRBJ2-1, with 8 bases aligning to TRBD2. The germline V gene has CDR1 MNHNS and CDR2 SASEGT. The CDR3 runs to 15 residues. The DNA for the CDR3 is TGTGCCAGCAGTCTACTAGCGGCCTCCAACAATGAGCAGTTCTTC. Translating it yields CASSLLAASNNEQFF.

Note on this clonotype: A much larger clone lies a single base off, so this may be a read error. J is TRBJ2-7 and V is TRBV20-1; D might be TRBD1 (5 bases). The CDR3 covers 11 residues. Germline loops: CDR1 DFQATT, CDR2 SNEGSKA (reference sequence). This CDR3 reads CSAQRQGEQCF. CDR3 DNA sequence: TGCAGTGCTCAGAGGCAGGGCGAGCAGTGCTTC.

This clonotype has only a few counts. The gene calls are TRBV12-3 or TRBV12-4 and TRBJ2-7; 10 bases agree with TRBD2. The CDR3 sequence is 18 residues long. After removal of 3 bases from V and 0 bases from J, the junction contained 11 bases not matched to a gene. The CDR3: CASSFPVGSGRNSYEQYF. DNA of the CDR3: TGTGCCAGCAGTTTCCCCGTAGGTAGCGGGAGGAACTCCTACGAGCAGTACTTC.

Ten or more counts support this clonotype. The rearrangement links TRBV30 to TRBJ1-3; no clear D gene. V lost 1 base to trimming and J lost 4 bases, with 11 bases between them. Germline values: CDR1 GTSNPN, CDR2 SVGIG (reference sequence). The CDR3 is made up of 14 amino acids. This chain's CDR3 is CAWSEAGLGNTIYF. For the CDR3, the DNA is TGTGCCTGGAGTGAGGCAGGTCTGGGAAACACCATATATTTT.

This clonotype was counted only a few times. The chain carries TRBV20-1 and TRBJ2-3; no definite D call. Germline CDR1 is DFQATT and CDR2 is SNEGSKA (reference sequence). The CDR3 is 14 residues long. Trimming removed 5 bases from V and 2 bases from J, with 14 bases in between. For the CDR3, the DNA is TGCAGTGCTCCGGACCCTACCCTCACAGATACGCAGTATTTT. This sequence encodes CSAPDPTLTDTQYF.

This sequence joins TRBV20-1 and TRBJ1-1; D may be TRBD1 (5 bases). From germline, CDR1 is DFQATT and CDR2 SNEGSKA (reference sequence). V lost 5 bases to trimming and J lost 6 bases, with 13 bases between them. This CDR3 has 12 residues. The CDR3 here is CSAQIRGPEAFF. The CDR3 coding sequence is TGCAGTGCTCAAATTAGGGGTCCTGAAGCTTTCTTT.

The gene calls are TRBV12-3 or TRBV12-4 and TRBJ2-5, with 12 bases matching TRBD1. This CDR3 is 15 amino acids long. The V and J ends lost 5 bases and 7 bases, in that order; junction bases with no gene match: 8. CDR3 DNA sequence: TGTGCCAGCAGTACCGGGACAGGGGGCGCCGCGACCCAGTACTTC. It translates to CASSTGTGGAATQYF.

This clonotype was found many times. V and J are TRBV20-1 and TRBJ1-5, with 7 nucleotides matching TRBD1. After removal of 3 bases from V and 5 bases from J, the junction contained 7 bases not matched to a gene. This CDR3 has 14 residues. Looked up from germline, CDR1 is DFQATT and CDR2 is SNEGSKA (reference sequence). CDR3 bases: TGCAGTGCTAGTAGTGACAGGGATTATCAGCCCCAGCATTTT. It encodes CSASSDRDYQPQHF.

This clonotype was observed a few times. The CDR3 sequence is CASSYSRGGTSGTNTGELFF. In DNA form, the CDR3 reads TGTGCCAGCAGTTACTCGAGGGGTGGAACTAGCGGGACGAACACCGGGGAGCTGTTTTTT. The V call is TRBV6-2 or TRBV6-3, the J call TRBJ2-2, with 10 bases fitting TRBD2. This CDR3 is built from 20 residues. Germline CDR1 and CDR2: MNHEY and SVGEGT. Trimming cost V 0 bases and J 0 bases; bases outside gene matches: 10.

This clonotype was detected ten times or more. Written as DNA, the CDR3 is TGTGCCAGCAGTCTCAAACAGGGGGCGCTTTCACCCCTCCACTTT. Translation: CASSLKQGALSPLHF. The chain employs TRBV27 and TRBJ1-6; 9 bases map to TRBD1. The germline V gene encodes CDR1 MNHEY and CDR2 SMNVEV (reference sequence). The CDR3 spans 15 residues. Trimming took 5 bases from V and 9 from J; bases not matched to a gene: 8.

Remarks on this clonotype: A much bigger clone sits one base away, suggesting this may be a read error. V gene TRBV12-3 or TRBV12-4 combines with J gene TRBJ2-6; D remains unclear. The CDR3 runs to 17 residues. The V end was cut by 6 bases, the J end by 4 bases, with 19 bases between. The CDR3 DNA is TGTGCCAGCAGCGATGAAAGAAAACTGTGCGGGGCCAACGTCCTGACTTTC. Translating gives CASSDERKLCGANVLTF.

This clonotype was observed at least ten times. The chain has TRBV29-1 and TRBJ1-1; D might be TRBD1 (5 bases). The CDR3 runs 13 residues. Trimming stripped 3 bases from V and 3 bases from J, with 11 bases between. CDR1 and CDR2 from the germline V gene are SQVTM and ANQGSEA. CDR3 coding DNA: TGCAGCGTTGACAGGGTGGAGGACACTGAAGCTTTCTTT. Its protein product is CSVDRVEDTEAFF.

This clonotype has ten or more counts. The V gene is TRBV6-1, the J gene TRBJ1-1; 9 nucleotides align to TRBD1. The CDR3 is made up of 15 amino acids. The germline gives CDR1 MNHNS, CDR2 SASEGT. V shed 5 bases and J 0 bases; nucleotides not matched to a gene: 4. The CDR3 DNA reads as TGTGCCAGCAGTACTGGGACAGGGATGAACACTGAAGCTTTCTTT. Translating it yields CASSTGTGMNTEAFF.

This clonotype turned up a few times. The rearrangement links TRBV19 to TRBJ2-1, with 7 positions matching TRBD2. The V segment lost 5 bases and the J segment 4 bases; nucleotides outside the gene matches: 11. The germline gives CDR1 LNHDA, CDR2 SQIVND (reference sequence). This CDR3 is 16 amino acids long. CDR3 region: CASSSPNVGGYNEQFF. The CDR3 nucleotides are TGTGCCAGTAGTTCCCCGAATGTGGGAGGGTACAATGAGCAGTTCTTC.

This clonotype was counted ten times or more. The rearrangement joins TRBV11-2 to TRBJ2-3, with D hard to call. The V and J ends lost 0 bases and 3 bases respectively, with 7 bases between them. This CDR3 comprises 14 residues. CDR1 and CDR2 (germline): SGHAT, FQNNGV. The CDR3 loop reads CASSLDRQTDTQYF. CDR3 DNA sequence: TGTGCCAGCAGCTTAGACCGACAAACAGATACGCAGTATTTT. The full variable domain, rest sourced from reference TRBV11-2 and TRBJ2-3, is EAGVAQSPRYKIIEKRQSVAFWCNPISGHATLYWYQQILGQGPKLLIQFQNNGVVDDSQLPKDRFSAERLKGVDSTLKIQPAKLEDSAVYLCASSLDRQTDTQYFGPGTRLTVL.

This clonotype was seen ten or more times. V gene TRBV5-1 combines with J gene TRBJ2-3; D perhaps matches TRBD1 (6 bases). This CDR3 comprises 14 residues. V shed 4 bases and J shed 1 base, with 10 bases lying between them. The V gene's germline CDR1 is SGHRS and CDR2 YFSETQ. For the CDR3, the DNA is TGCGCCAGCAGCAGACAGGAAGGCACAGATACGCAGTATTTT. It encodes CASSRQEGTDTQYF.